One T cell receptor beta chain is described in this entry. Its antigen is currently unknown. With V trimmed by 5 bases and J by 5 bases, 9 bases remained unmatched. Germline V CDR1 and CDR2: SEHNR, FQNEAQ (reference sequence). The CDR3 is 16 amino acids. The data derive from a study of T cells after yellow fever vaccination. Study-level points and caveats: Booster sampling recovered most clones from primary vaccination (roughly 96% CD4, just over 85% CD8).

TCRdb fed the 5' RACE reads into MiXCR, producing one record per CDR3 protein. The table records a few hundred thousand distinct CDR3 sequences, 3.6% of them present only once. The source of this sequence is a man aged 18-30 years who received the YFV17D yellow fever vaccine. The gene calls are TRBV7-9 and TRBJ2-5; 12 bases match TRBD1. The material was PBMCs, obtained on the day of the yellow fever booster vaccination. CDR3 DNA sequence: TGTGCCAGCAGCCCCCGGGACAGGGGGCCCGGGGAGACCCAGTACTTC. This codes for CASSPRDRGPGETQYF.